This T cell receptor beta chain originates from a study of T-cell memory formation after mild COVID-19. Amplification by 5'RACE using constant-segment primers produced TCR alpha and TCR beta cDNA libraries that carried sample barcodes and UMIs. TCRdb recomputed calls from the 5' RACE reads with MiXCR, one row per CDR3 protein. Among more than 350,000 distinct CDR3 sequences listed, approximately 15% were seen once. The germline V gene encodes CDR1 MNHEY and CDR2 SVGEGT. The CDR3 covers 10 residues. Between the trimmed V and J ends, which lost 0 bases and 7 bases, there was a span of 0 bases. This clonotype was counted a single time. Antigen specificity is unknown. The study, taken as a whole, reports: Contracting clones, day 15 to 85, had balanced CD4/CD8, and later expanders favored CD4+. Shrinking CD4+ clones were chiefly CM and EM; CD8+ ones were chiefly EMRA. Pre-infection memory contained some responding clones, which suggested that cross-reactive memory had joined.

V and J are TRBV6-2 or TRBV6-3 and TRBJ1-2; D gene unclear. The receptor comes from a man aged 18 to 29 who had mild COVID-19 (a few samples of this study predate the infection). Cell type and time point are not known. The sequenced material came from PBMCs or a T cell subset sorted from them (not recorded which). CDR3 bases: TGTGCCAGCAGTTACTCTGGCTACACCTTC. This encodes CASSYSGYTF.